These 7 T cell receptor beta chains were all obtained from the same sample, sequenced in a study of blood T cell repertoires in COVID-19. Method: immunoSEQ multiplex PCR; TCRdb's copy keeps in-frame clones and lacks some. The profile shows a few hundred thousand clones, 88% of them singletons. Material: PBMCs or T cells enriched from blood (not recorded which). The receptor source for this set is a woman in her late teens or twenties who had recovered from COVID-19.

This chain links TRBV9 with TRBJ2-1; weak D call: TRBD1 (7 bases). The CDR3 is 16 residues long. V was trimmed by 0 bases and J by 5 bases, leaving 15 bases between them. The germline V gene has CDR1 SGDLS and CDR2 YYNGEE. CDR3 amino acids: CASSVEEGQPDNEQFF. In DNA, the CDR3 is TGTGCCAGCAGCGTAGAGGAGGGACAGCCTGACAATGAGCAGTTCTTC.

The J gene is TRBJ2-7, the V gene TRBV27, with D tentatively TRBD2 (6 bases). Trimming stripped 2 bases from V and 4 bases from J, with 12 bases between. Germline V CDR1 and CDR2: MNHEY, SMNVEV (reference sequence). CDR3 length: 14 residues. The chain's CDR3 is CASSLGRGHYEQYF. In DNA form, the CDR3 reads TGTGCCAGCAGTTTAGGGCGGGGCCATTACGAGCAGTACTTC.

The CDR3 loop reads CASSPAGQGNYNEQFF. CDR3 DNA: TGTGCCAGCAGTCCCGCCGGACAGGGTAACTACAATGAGCAGTTCTTC. This sequence joins TRBV28 and TRBJ2-1; 8 bases are shared with TRBD1. The CDR3 has 16 amino acids. Germline CDR1 and CDR2: MDHEN and SYDVKM. After removal of 5 bases from V and 3 bases from J, the junction contained 9 bases not matched to a gene.

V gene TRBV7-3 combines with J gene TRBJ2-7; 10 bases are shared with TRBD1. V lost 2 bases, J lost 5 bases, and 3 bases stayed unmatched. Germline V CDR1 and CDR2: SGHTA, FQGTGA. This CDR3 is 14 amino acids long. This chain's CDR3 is CASSLGTGVDEQYF. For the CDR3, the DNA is TGTGCCAGCAGCTTAGGGACAGGGGTGGACGAGCAGTACTTC.

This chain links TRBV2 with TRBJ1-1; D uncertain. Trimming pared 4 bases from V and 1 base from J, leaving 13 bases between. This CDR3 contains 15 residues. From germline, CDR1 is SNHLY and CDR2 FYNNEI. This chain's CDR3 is CASSARETKNTEAFF. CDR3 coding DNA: TGTGCCAGCAGTGCCCGGGAAACCAAGAACACTGAAGCTTTCTTT.

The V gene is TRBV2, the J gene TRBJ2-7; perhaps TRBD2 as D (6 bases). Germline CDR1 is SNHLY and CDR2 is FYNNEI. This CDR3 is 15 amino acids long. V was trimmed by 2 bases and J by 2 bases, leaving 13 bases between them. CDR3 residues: CASSEFGGSTYEQYF. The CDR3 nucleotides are TGTGCCAGCAGTGAATTCGGGGGTTCTACCTACGAGCAGTACTTC.

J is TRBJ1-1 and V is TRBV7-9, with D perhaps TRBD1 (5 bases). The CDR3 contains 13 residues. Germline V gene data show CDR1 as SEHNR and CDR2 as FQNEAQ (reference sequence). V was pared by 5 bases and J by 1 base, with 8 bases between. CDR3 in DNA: TGTGCCAGCAGCACACAGGAGAACACTGAAGCTTTCTTT. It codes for CASSTQENTEAFF.